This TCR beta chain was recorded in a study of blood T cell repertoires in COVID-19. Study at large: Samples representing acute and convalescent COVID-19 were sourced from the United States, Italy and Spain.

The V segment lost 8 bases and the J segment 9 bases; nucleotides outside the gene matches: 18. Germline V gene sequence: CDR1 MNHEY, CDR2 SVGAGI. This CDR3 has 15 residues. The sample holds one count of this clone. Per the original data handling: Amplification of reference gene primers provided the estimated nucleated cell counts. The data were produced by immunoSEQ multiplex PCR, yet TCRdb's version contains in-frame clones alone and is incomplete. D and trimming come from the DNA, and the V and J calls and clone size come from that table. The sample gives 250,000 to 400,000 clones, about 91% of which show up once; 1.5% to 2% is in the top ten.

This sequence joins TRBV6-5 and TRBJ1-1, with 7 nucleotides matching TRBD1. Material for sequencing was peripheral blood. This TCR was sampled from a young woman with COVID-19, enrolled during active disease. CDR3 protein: CASSAVPDRMFKAFF. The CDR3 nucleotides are TGTGCCAGCTCCGCTGTCCCGGACAGGATGTTTAAAGCTTTCTTT.